This paragraph reports one T cell receptor (beta chain). Its antigen is still unknown. Produced via immunoSEQ multiplex PCR; TCRdb's table is partial and in-frame only. The data contain 69,000 or so clones, 70% to 90% of them singletons. The germline gives CDR1 MNHEY, CDR2 SVGAGI. Unmatched junction bases numbered 6, after V lost 4 bases and J lost 4 bases. CDR3 size: 14 residues. This specimen belongs to a study of T cell responses to AZD1222 COVID-19 vaccine. Study-wide results and caveats: The study sampled repertoires only after the peak T cell response. Regions left unmutated in variants are reportedly the target of nearly half of spike-specific TCRs. Spike was spanned by vaccine-associated CD4 TCRs, with dominance at 160-218 and 743-854.

This sequence was found in an adult who received the AZD1222 COVID-19 vaccine. The rearrangement links TRBV6-5 to TRBJ1-1, with 7 bases fitting TRBD1. Specimen: peripheral blood, collected 28 days after the second AZD1222 dose. DNA for the CDR3: TGTGCCAGCAGTTCAGGGGGTTTGGGCACTGAAGCTTTCTTT. Protein product: CASSSGGLGTEAFF.